This T cell receptor beta chain was obtained from a study of cytomegalovirus exposure and HLA in healthy donors. Overall study results and limits: The authors later found most CMV-associated TCR beta chains appeared HLA-restricted. In an earlier analysis, productive rearrangement rates for most beta V segments clustered near 87% or 30%. Researchers reportedly found TCR beta sequences accurately predicted most subjects' HLA-A and HLA-B alleles. Beyond CMV serostatus, there was no information to go on about immune exposure.

Primers: 60 Vbeta forward and 13 Jbeta reverse. Sequenced by immunoSEQ multiplex PCR; TCRdb stores in-frame clones only, minus some. Here the sample spans 170,000 or so clones, around four fifths being singletons. The CDR3 has 14 amino acids. The germline V gene encodes CDR1 MNHEY and CDR2 SVGAGI. Trimming removed 6 bases at V and 0 bases at J, with 11 bases between. A single count supports this clone. Its antigen is still unknown. The receptor was isolated from a man in his fifties or sixties in good health and CMV-seronegative. The gene calls are TRBV6-5 and TRBJ1-1; the D gene is possibly TRBD1 (6 bases). The source material was PBMCs. The DNA for the CDR3 is TGTGCCAGCAGCCCACAGGGCCTGAACACTGAAGCTTTCTTT. It codes for CASSPQGLNTEAFF.